This TCR beta chain was recorded in a study of radiotherapy plus CTLA-4 blockade in lung cancer. Study summary: Roughly 17% of enrolled patients responded objectively, and roughly 30% had disease control.

TCRdb's copy holds only in-frame clones and misses some; the assay was immunoSEQ multiplex PCR. The sample shows roughly 110,000 clones, over 65% of them seen only once. Deletions cut 4 bases from V and 0 bases from J, with 8 bases between. This CDR3 is built from 15 residues. CDR1 is SGHRS, CDR2 YFSETQ, per germline. Study observations and caveats: Peripheral blood showed expansion of tumor-derived TCR clones after radiotherapy and ipilimumab. Reports state that early shifts in blood T cell clones, with interferon-beta, best predicted response.

In regard to this clone: The antigen is unknown.

Ipilimumab-mediated CTLA-4 blockade plus focal radiation was given to patients having chemo-refractory metastatic non-small-cell lung cancer. The chain links TRBV5-1 to TRBJ1-6; no definite D call. This sequence originates from a human donor with non-small cell lung cancer that progressed on radiotherapy plus ipilimumab. Some clones in this sample may be carry-over from other donors' samples. The sequences come from peripheral blood, collected from a patient treated with radiotherapy plus ipilimumab. The CDR3 coding sequence is TGCGCCAGCAGCAATCTGGGCTCCTATAATTCACCCCTCCACTTT. Residues: CASSNLGSYNSPLHF.